These T cell receptor beta chains were read from a single sample in a study of blood T cells in healthy people across ages. TCRdb used MiXCR to reprocess the 5' RACE reads, holding one entry per CDR3 protein. The data hold hundreds of thousands of distinct CDR3 sequences, with 24% observed a single time. This sample also appeared in a second study, on T cells of mothers and their children.

Material: blood. The receptors stem from a boy between 5 and 17 years old in good health. Both conserved end residues are part of each CDR3. The D gene is left open where the match is weak. Clone size is shown for a subset of rows, as once, few, many or a class of expanded clone.

>many|TRBV5-1|-|TRBJ1-5
CASSLESGVGEPQHF
TGCGCCAGCAGCTTGGAGTCAGGGGTAGGTGAGCCCCAGCATTTT
>few|TRBV10-3|-|TRBJ1-5
CAISDRVDQPQHF
TGTGCCATCAGTGACAGGGTCGATCAGCCCCAGCATTTT
>many|TRBV5-1|-|TRBJ1-6
CASSFGGQNNSPLHF
TGCGCCAGCAGCTTCGGGGGCCAGAATAATTCACCCCTCCACTTT
>-|TRBV11-2|TRBD1|TRBJ2-5
CASSWDRGGEETQYF
TGTGCCAGCAGCTGGGACAGGGGAGGGGAGGAGACCCAGTACTTC
>-|TRBV28|TRBD1|TRBJ1-4
CASSGTGSNEKLFF
TGTGCCAGTTCCGGGACAGGGAGTAATGAAAAACTGTTTTTT
>-|TRBV9|-|TRBJ1-3
CASSGVGVLGNTIYF
TGTGCCAGCAGCGGAGTAGGGGTTTTAGGAAACACCATATATTTT
>few|TRBV14|TRBD2|TRBJ2-1
CASSPRGIAGPEQFF
TGTGCCAGCAGCCCAAGAGGCATAGCGGGGCCAGAGCAGTTCTTC
>-|TRBV7-2|-|TRBJ2-2
CASSPGRVSGELFF
TGTGCCAGCAGCCCCGGTCGGGTTAGCGGGGAGCTGTTTTTT
>-|TRBV27|-|TRBJ2-7
CASSVVDGISYEQYF
TGTGCCAGCAGTGTGGTCGACGGGATCTCCTACGAGCAGTACTTC
>few|TRBV20-1|TRBD1|TRBJ2-5
CSAHRQGKAYF
TGCAGTGCTCACAGACAGGGGAAAGCTTACTTC
>-|TRBV28|-|TRBJ1-1
CASSFPGAGTEAFF
TGTGCCAGCAGTTTTCCGGGGGCGGGTACTGAAGCTTTCTTT
>-|TRBV27|TRBD2|TRBJ2-5
CASSLSKTSAETQYF
TGTGCCAGCAGTTTATCGAAGACTAGCGCCGAGACCCAGTACTTC
>few|TRBV29-1|TRBD1|TRBJ2-7
CSVPGTGIYEQYF
TGCAGCGTTCCCGGGACAGGGATATACGAGCAGTACTTC
>-|TRBV29-1|-|TRBJ2-7
CSVGGGGDEQYF
TGCAGCGTTGGTGGGGGAGGCGACGAGCAGTACTTC
>-|TRBV7-9|-|TRBJ2-1
CASIEAVRGNEQFF
TGTGCCAGCATAGAGGCGGTTCGCGGGAATGAGCAGTTCTTC
>few|TRBV10-3|TRBD1|TRBJ2-7
CAINPGTGNFYEQYF
TGTGCCATCAATCCCGGGACAGGGAACTTCTACGAGCAGTACTTC
>-|TRBV19|TRBD2|TRBJ2-1
CASSISSGSPYNEQFF
TGTGCCAGTAGTATAAGTAGCGGGAGCCCCTACAATGAGCAGTTCTTC
>few|TRBV20-1|-|TRBJ1-5
CSAAGQANQPQHF
TGCAGTGCTGCCGGGCAGGCAAATCAGCCCCAGCATTTT
>-|TRBV15|TRBD2|TRBJ2-5
CATSRDRLGRIETQYF
TGTGCCACCAGCAGAGATCGTCTCGGGAGGATCGAGACCCAGTACTTC
>-|TRBV11-2|-|TRBJ2-1
CASSLELDHEQFF
TGTGCCAGCAGCTTAGAGTTAGACCATGAGCAGTTCTTC
>few|TRBV9|TRBD2|TRBJ2-1
CASSVQAGAGFGEQFF
TGTGCCAGCAGCGTACAAGCGGGAGCAGGGTTCGGTGAGCAGTTCTTC
>many|TRBV7-3|TRBD2|TRBJ2-1
CASSLRGGNEQFF
TGTGCCAGCAGCTTACGGGGGGGCAATGAGCAGTTCTTC
>few|TRBV20-1|TRBD2|TRBJ2-1
CSAPLAGTYNEQFF
TGCAGTGCGCCGCTAGCGGGGACCTACAATGAGCAGTTCTTC
>-|TRBV20-1|-|TRBJ2-7
CSASLQGSYEQYF
TGCAGTGCTAGTCTACAGGGCTCCTACGAGCAGTACTTC
>few|TRBV27|-|TRBJ1-5
CASSFFGGNQPQHF
TGTGCCAGCAGTTTTTTTGGGGGAAATCAGCCCCAGCATTTT
>-|TRBV9|-|TRBJ2-4
CASSVGAELVAKNIQYF
TGTGCCAGCAGCGTCGGTGCGGAACTTGTAGCCAAAAACATTCAGTACTTC
>-|TRBV12-3/TRBV12-4|TRBD2|TRBJ2-3
CASSLALGAGARTDTQYF
TGTGCCAGCAGTTTAGCGCTTGGGGCGGGAGCTCGGACAGATACGCAGTATTTT
>-|TRBV20-1|TRBD1|TRBJ2-7
CSATRQGNEQYF
TGCAGTGCTACTAGACAGGGGAACGAGCAGTACTTC
>-|TRBV5-5|-|TRBJ1-4
CASSLTQINEKLFF
TGTGCCAGCAGCTTGACACAGATTAATGAAAAACTGTTTTTT
>-|TRBV28|TRBD1|TRBJ2-7
CASSFEDRVFYEQYF
TGTGCCAGCAGTTTTGAGGACAGGGTATTCTACGAGCAGTACTTC
>few|TRBV20-1|TRBD1|TRBJ2-5
CSARSGQGTPRPWQKGYQETQYF
TGCAGTGCTAGATCTGGACAGGGGACCCCACGACCCTGGCAAAAAGGGTACCAAGAGACCCAGTACTTC